This TCR beta chain was obtained from a study of CD8 T cells in ankylosing spondylitis (dated by TCRdb to 2016 to 2017). Study-wide context: The study profiled T cell receptor beta repertoires in healthy donors and ankylosing spondylitis patients to find disease-linked TCR variants. Samples of peripheral blood were taken, and for ankylosing spondylitis patients, synovial fluid was collected as well. In total, the full study cohort was made up of 100 to 140 healthy donors and 25 ankylosing spondylitis patients.

A remark on this clonotype: Its antigen is not yet known. No base-level quality is on record; no much larger clone is a single base apart.

V and J are truncated by 4 bases and 3 bases respectively, leaving an intervening sequence of 15 bases. CDR3 length: 15 amino acids, cysteine to phenylalanine. The retained sequence is limited to the CDR3, 45 bases, with the frame set at the first base. Sequences SNHLY (CDR1) and FYNNEI (CDR2) are obtained from the germline V gene. Sequencing took place on an Illumina HiSeq 2500. Quantitative 5'-RACE with molecular barcodes was the method used to prepare the TCR beta libraries. Processing in the source paper ran as follows. To identify disease-linked TCR variants, a new computational method was used, one built on a probabilistic model of VDJ rearrangement. The public reads were quality trimmed at Q25 with fastp and then assembled into clones with MiXCR by TCRdb, keeping productive beta chains. Each CDR3 protein gets just one entry, which takes the most common genes and DNA from the rows behind it. Here the V and J calls rest on TCRdb's processing, not on the authors' analysis. Present in this sample are over 75,000 distinct CDR3 sequences, roughly 8.8% of which were seen just once. Clones ranked in the top ten supply approximately 4.8% of the sample.

General conclusions and limits of the study: The disease-linked clones had a CD8+ phenotype and were found at relatively low frequencies in peripheral blood. A TCR beta motif made up of several highly homologous amino acid variants appeared to be characteristic of blood from ankylosing spondylitis patients. Some motif variants had previously been reported in the synovial fluid and blood of reactive arthritis patients, which suggests shared mechanisms of disease initiation. Significant enrichment of the disease-linked clones was reported in matched synovial fluid samples from ankylosing spondylitis patients.

Sequencing was done on a sample of blood, either unsorted or a sorted T cell fraction (not recorded which). The V gene is TRBV2 and the J gene is TRBJ2-5; a tentative D match to TRBD1 spans 6 bases. This clonotype was sampled from a male donor with ankylosing spondylitis or in good health (not recorded which). The CDR3 protein sequence reads: CASSARGGREETQYF. At the DNA level, the sequence is TGTGCCAGCAGTGCACGAGGGGGACGCGAAGAGACCCAGTACTTC.